The 21 T cell receptor beta chains presented below share a single source sample, sequenced in a study of cytomegalovirus exposure and HLA in healthy donors. Both 60 Vbeta primers and 13 Jbeta primers went into the PCR. Produced via immunoSEQ multiplex PCR; TCRdb's table is partial and in-frame only. The table lists 150,000 to 200,000 clones, about 80% of them singletons. The sequenced material came from PBMCs. All receptors derive from a man aged 25-45 years in good health and CMV-seronegative.

The chain links TRBV7-3 to TRBJ1-1, with 7 nucleotides matching TRBD1. The CDR3 extends over 14 amino acids. In germline, CDR1 is SGHTA, CDR2 FQGTGA. The V segment lost 0 bases and the J segment 11 bases; nucleotides outside the gene matches: 9. The CDR3 protein is CASSLTGQVEGAFF. The CDR3 DNA reads TGTGCCAGCAGCTTAACAGGACAGGTAGAAGGGGCTTTCTTT. Variable domain in full (rest from reference TRBV7-3 and TRBJ1-1): GAGVSQTPSNKVTEKGKYVELRCDPISGHTALYWYRQSLGQGPEFLIYFQGTGAADDSGLPNDRFFAVRPEGSVSTLKIQRTERGDSAVYLCASSLTGQVEGAFFGQGTRLTVV.

Concerning this clone itself: Given the absence of the conserved phenylalanine or tryptophan at the CDR3 end, a read error is likely. The chain employs TRBV30 and TRBJ2-3; 7 bases match TRBD1. Looked up from germline, CDR1 is GTSNPN and CDR2 is SVGIG (reference sequence). The CDR3 is 14 amino acids. V trimming: 3 bases; J trimming: 3 bases; junction bases outside the gene matches: 6. CDR3 loop: CAWRRGQSTDTQYL. The CDR3 nucleotides are TGTGCCTGGAGGAGGGGACAGTCAACAGATACGCAGTATCTT.

The chain uses TRBV7-9 and TRBJ2-2, with D maybe TRBD2 (5 bases). Germline lookup yields CDR1 SEHNR and CDR2 FQNEAQ (reference sequence). The CDR3 sequence is 15 residues long. V was pared by 5 bases and J by 3 bases, with 13 bases between. The CDR3 bases are TGTGCCAGCAGCCCTTGGACTGGTGACACCGGGGAGCTGTTTTTT. Protein: CASSPWTGDTGELFF. The variable domain in full, with the rest retrieved from reference TRBV7-9 and TRBJ2-2, is DTGVSQNPRHKITKRGQNVTFRCDPISEHNRLYWYRQTLGQGPEFLTYFQNEAQLEKSRLLSDRFSAERPKGSFSTLEIQRTEQGDSAMYLCASSPWTGDTGELFFGEGSRLTVL.

The rearrangement uses TRBV10-2 and TRBJ2-1; 8 bases line up with TRBD2. This CDR3 is built from 17 residues. Losses at the gene ends were 0 bases for V and 2 bases for J; bases not matched to a gene: 6. Germline assignment: CDR1 WSHSY and CDR2 SAAADI. DNA for the CDR3: TGCGCCAGCAGTGAGTCGGGCCTAGCGGGTCCCTACAATGAGCAGTTCTTC. It yields the protein CASSESGLAGPYNEQFF.

J is TRBJ1-2 and V is TRBV18; weak D call: TRBD1 (6 bases). Trimming removed 0 bases from V and 2 bases from J, with 22 bases in between. Germline V CDR1 and CDR2: KGHSH, LQKENI. This CDR3 has 19 residues. The DNA for the CDR3 is TGTGCCAGCTCACCACCGAGTCCCGGGACACCTATTCAAAACTATGGCTACACCTTC. It encodes CASSPPSPGTPIQNYGYTF.

The chain carries TRBV5-4 and TRBJ1-2, with 8 bases that match TRBD1. Germline-derived CDR1 and CDR2 are SGHNT and YYREEE (reference sequence). V shed 5 bases, J shed 4 bases, and the junction held 10 bases outside the gene matches. This CDR3 has 15 residues. The CDR3 DNA follows: TGTGCCAGCAGGGCAGGACAGGGAGGGGTCTATGGCTACACCTTC. Amino acid sequence: CASRAGQGGVYGYTF.

The V gene is TRBV2, the J gene TRBJ2-1, with TRBD2 as a possible D gene (5 bases). The germline gives CDR1 SNHLY, CDR2 FYNNEI. The CDR3 totals 15 residues. V dropped 6 bases and J dropped 5 bases, with 17 bases sitting between them. CDR3 sequence: CASSPAASGDNEQFF. As DNA, the CDR3 is TGTGCCAGCAGCCCTGCGGCGAGCGGCGACAATGAGCAGTTCTTC.

V is TRBV5-1 and J is TRBJ1-2; TRBD1 aligns across 8 bases. Germline loops: CDR1 SGHRS, CDR2 YFSETQ. J lost 1 base, V lost 4 bases, and 6 bases had no gene match. The CDR3 contains 15 residues. CDR3 residues: CASSPTGVINYGYTF. The CDR3 coding sequence is TGCGCCAGCAGCCCGACAGGGGTCATTAACTATGGCTACACCTTC.

The chain combines TRBV28 with TRBJ1-1; 7 bases match TRBD1. Trimming cost V 5 bases and J 5 bases; bases outside gene matches: 11. Germline CDR1 MDHEN, CDR2 SYDVKM. This CDR3 comprises 15 residues. The CDR3 region is CASSPGDRKRTEAFF. DNA for the CDR3: TGTGCCAGCAGTCCCGGGGACAGAAAGAGGACTGAAGCTTTCTTT. Full variable domain (missing parts from reference TRBV28 and TRBJ1-1): DVKVTQSSRYLVKRTGEKVFLECVQDMDHENMFWYRQDPGLGLRLIYFSYDVKMKEKGDIPEGYSVSREKKERFSLILESASTNQTSMYLCASSPGDRKRTEAFFGQGTRLTVV.

The chain carries TRBV7-7 and TRBJ2-2, with D maybe TRBD1 (6 bases). Trimming left V 2 bases short and J 4 bases short, with 14 bases between. The CDR3 extends over 16 amino acids. From germline, CDR1 is SSHAT and CDR2 FNYEAQ (reference sequence). The CDR3, as DNA: TGTGCCAGCAGCTTATCGGCAGGGGAGACCACCGGGGAGCTGTTTTTT. Residues: CASSLSAGETTGELFF.

The chain has TRBV25-1 and TRBJ1-1; possibly TRBD1 for D (6 bases). V lost 11 bases and J lost 4, with 14 bases in between. Germline CDR1 MGHDK, CDR2 SYGVNS. The CDR3 runs to 12 residues. In DNA form, the CDR3 reads TGTGCCTCCAGGGGCGGCGGCACTGAAGCTTTCTTT. It translates to CASRGGGTEAFF.

The chain uses TRBV12-5 and TRBJ2-1; 8 bases match TRBD2. CDR1 is LGHNT and CDR2 is FRNRAP in the germline V gene. J was trimmed by 7 bases and V by 3 bases; bases with no gene match: 14. The CDR3 runs to 17 residues. The chain's CDR3 is CASGLTPGGGSGNEQFF. CDR3 bases: TGTGCTAGTGGTTTAACCCCGGGCGGGGGGTCCGGGAATGAGCAGTTCTTC.

The chain has TRBV29-1 and TRBJ1-2, with 8 positions matching TRBD1. CDR1 is SQVTM and CDR2 is ANQGSEA in the germline V gene. J lost 7 bases, V lost 4 bases, and 14 bases had no gene match. The CDR3 contains 15 residues. DNA of the CDR3: TGCAGCGTTGCCCCGAGGGTTAACAGGGGGACTGGCTACACCTTC. Its protein is CSVAPRVNRGTGYTF. The full variable domain, its missing parts supplied by reference TRBV29-1 and TRBJ1-2, is SAVISQKPSRDICQRGTSLTIQCQVDSQVTMMFWYRQQPGQSLTLIATANQGSEATYESGFVIDKFPISRPNLTFSTLTVSNMSPEDSSIYLCSVAPRVNRGTGYTFGSGTRLTVV.

The genes are TRBV10-3 and TRBJ1-1, with D maybe TRBD1 (6 bases). Germline V gene lookup returns CDR1 ENHRY and CDR2 SYGVKD. Trimming shortened V by 2 bases and J by 1 base, and 8 bases separated the two germline ends. The CDR3 runs to 14 residues. This CDR3 reads CAISETGRNTEAFF. CDR3 coding DNA: TGTGCCATCAGTGAGACAGGGAGGAACACTGAAGCTTTCTTT.

The chain is built from TRBV13 and TRBJ2-1; maybe TRBD2 (5 bases). Germline V gives CDR1 PRHDT, CDR2 FYEKMQ (reference sequence). The V end lost 10 bases, the J end lost 8 bases, and 15 bases lay between the germline ends. CDR3 length: 12 amino acids. Written as DNA, the CDR3 is TGTGCCACCCTCGGAGCCGGGGATGAGCAGTTCTTC. The encoded protein is CATLGAGDEQFF.

A single count supports this clone. The rearrangement joins TRBV7-2 to TRBJ1-3, with a tentative D call TRBD1 (5 bases). This CDR3 spans 17 amino acids. Germline CDR1 and CDR2: SGHTA and FQGNSA. Trimming left V 3 bases short and J 0 bases short, with 15 bases between. The CDR3 sequence is CASSFARTTSSGNTIYF. For the CDR3, the DNA is TGTGCCAGCAGCTTCGCCCGGACAACCTCCTCTGGAAACACCATATATTTT. Full variable domain (outside the CDR3, taken from reference TRBV7-2 and TRBJ1-3): GAGVSQSPSNKVTEKGKDVELRCDPISGHTALYWYRQSLGQGLEFLIYFQGNSAPDKSGLPSDRFSAERTGGSVSTLTIQRTQQEDSAVYLCASSFARTTSSGNTIYFGEGSWLTVV.

This chain connects TRBV21-1 to TRBJ2-7; no check of the table's D call, TRBD2, against the DNA was made. TRBV21-1 is deemed a pseudogene. This CDR3 contains 14 residues. As DNA, the CDR3 is TGTGCCTCCTTTAGCGGGAGTCTACGAGGGGAGCAGTACTTC. This codes for CASFSGSLRGEQYF.

The chain links TRBV6-5 to TRBJ1-2, with a tentative D call TRBD1 (5 bases). CDR3 length equals 13 residues. Trimming removed 4 bases at V and 6 bases at J, with 12 bases between. From germline, CDR1 is MNHEY and CDR2 SVGAGI. The CDR3 nucleotides are TGTGCCAGCAGTTGGCTCCAGGGAAATGGCTACACCTTC. Residues: CASSWLQGNGYTF.

The chain links TRBV29-1 to TRBJ1-1, with a weak D call TRBD1 (6 bases). CDR3 length: 12 residues. Trimming left V 4 bases short and J 4 bases short, with 10 bases between. Germline values: CDR1 SQVTM, CDR2 ANQGSEA. This CDR3 is CSVAQGPTEAFF. CDR3 coding DNA: TGCAGCGTTGCCCAGGGGCCCACTGAAGCTTTCTTT. Drawing the rest from reference TRBV29-1 and TRBJ1-1, the complete variable domain is SAVISQKPSRDICQRGTSLTIQCQVDSQVTMMFWYRQQPGQSLTLIATANQGSEATYESGFVIDKFPISRPNLTFSTLTVSNMSPEDSSIYLCSVAQGPTEAFFGQGTRLTVV.

The V and J genes are TRBV11-2 and TRBJ2-7; the D is unclear. The CDR3 totals 12 residues. Deletions cut 4 bases from V and 6 bases from J, with 10 bases between. From germline, CDR1 is SGHAT and CDR2 FQNNGV. The CDR3 nucleotides read TGTGCCAGCAGCTCCCTCAGCGTCGAGCAGTACTTC. Translating gives CASSSLSVEQYF.

This clone was found a few times. The gene calls are TRBV7-9 and TRBJ2-7; unclear D gene. CDR1 is SEHNR and CDR2 is FQNEAQ in the germline V gene (reference sequence). V was pared by 1 base and J by 6 bases, with 10 bases between. The CDR3 length is 13 residues. The CDR3 spells CASSLESGLEQYF. The CDR3 region has the DNA TGTGCCAGCAGCTTAGAATCTGGCCTCGAGCAGTACTTC.